This section outlines one T cell receptor (beta chain) sequence together with its context. This entry comes from a study of blood T cell repertoires in COVID-19. V gave up 7 bases and J gave up 3 bases, with 12 bases separating them. CDR3 length: 13 amino acids. The germline gives CDR1 MNHEY, CDR2 SVGAGI. TCRdb keeps only in-frame clones here, not all; method: immunoSEQ multiplex PCR. The sample yields 360,000 or so clones, roughly 90% seen once. Sequencing was carried out using peripheral blood. The chain links TRBV6-5 to TRBJ1-1, with D possibly matching TRBD1 (6 bases). This receptor was taken from a woman in her sixties or seventies with COVID-19, enrolled during active disease. The CDR3 region has the DNA TGTGCCAGCACCGACAGGTCGTACACTGAAGCTTTCTTT. Translating it yields CASTDRSYTEAFF.